What follows describes a single T cell receptor (beta chain). The junction does not match germline at one end; this may be a read error. The method was immunoSEQ multiplex PCR; TCRdb's version includes in-frame clones alone and lacks a portion of them. The sample consists of under 1 million clones, about 91% of them appearing once. This entry is derived from a study of shared clonotypes between healthy human individuals. Germline V gene sequence: CDR1 SGHNT, CDR2 YENEEA. This CDR3 contains 12 residues. Naive CD8 isolation took CD45RO-negative cells positively selected for CCR7 and excluded terminally differentiated effector memory CD45RA+ cells.

The chain joins TRBV11-3 to TRBJ2-1; perhaps D is TRBD1 or TRBD2 (5 bases each). This clonotype originated in a man aged 25 to 40 in good health. Sequenced material: naive CD8+ T cells sorted from blood. Here the CDR3 DNA reads TGTGCCAGCAGCTTCCCACAGGAGGACGTGGTCTTC. Encoded protein: CASSFPQEDVVF.